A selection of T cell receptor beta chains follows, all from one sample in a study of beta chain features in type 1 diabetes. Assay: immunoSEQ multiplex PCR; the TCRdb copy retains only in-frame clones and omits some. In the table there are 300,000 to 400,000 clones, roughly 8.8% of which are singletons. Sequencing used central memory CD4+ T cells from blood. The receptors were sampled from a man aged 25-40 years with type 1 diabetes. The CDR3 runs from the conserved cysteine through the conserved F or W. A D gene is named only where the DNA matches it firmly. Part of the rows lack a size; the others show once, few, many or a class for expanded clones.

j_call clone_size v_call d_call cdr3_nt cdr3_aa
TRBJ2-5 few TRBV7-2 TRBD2 TGTGCCAGCAGCGCCTCGGGGGGGCGGGAGACCCAGTACTTC CASSASGGRETQYF
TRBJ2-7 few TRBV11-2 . TGTGCCAGCAGCTTAGTAACGGGGAGGTCCTACGAGCAGTACTTC CASSLVTGRSYEQYF
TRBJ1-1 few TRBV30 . TGTGCCTGGAGTGCGGGTACGAACACTGAAGCTTTCTTT CAWSAGTNTEAFF
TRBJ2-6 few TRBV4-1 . TGCGCCAGCAGCCAATTAATGGACTCTGGGGCCAACGTCCTGACTTTC CASSQLMDSGANVLTF
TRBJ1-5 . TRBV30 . TGTGCCTGGAGGGTACGGGGGGGCTCACGCAATCAGCCCCAGCATTTT CAWRVRGGSRNQPQHF
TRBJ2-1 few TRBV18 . TGTGCCAGCTCCCCCTTAGCGGACAATGAGCAGTTCTTC CASSPLADNEQFF
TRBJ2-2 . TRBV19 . TGTGCCAGTCATACCGGGGAGCTGTTTTTT CASHTGELFF
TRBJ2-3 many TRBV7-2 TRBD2 TGTGCCAGCAGCCCACGGGCGGGACTAGCGGGGGGCACAGATACGCAGTATTTT CASSPRAGLAGGTDTQYF
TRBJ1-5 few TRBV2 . TGTGCCAGCAACAGGTTGGGACAGCCCCAGCATTTT CASNRLGQPQHF
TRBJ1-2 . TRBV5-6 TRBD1 TGTGCCAGCAGCTTGTCAGGGGGCTCGTTTGGCTACACCTTC CASSLSGGSFGYTF
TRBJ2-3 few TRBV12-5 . TGTGCTAGTGGTTTGGTAACCTCAAACAGGGAGAGCACAGATACGCAGTATTTT CASGLVTSNRESTDTQYF
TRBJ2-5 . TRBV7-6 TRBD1 TGTGCCAGCAGCCAGGGACAGCAAGAGACCCAGTACTTC CASSQGQQETQYF
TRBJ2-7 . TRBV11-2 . TGTGCCAGCAGCTGGGACAATAACGAGCAGTACTTC CASSWDNNEQYF
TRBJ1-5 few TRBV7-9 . TGTGCCAGCAGCTTCGGAGAGAGCAATCAGCCCCAGCATTTT CASSFGESNQPQHF
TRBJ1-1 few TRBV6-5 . TGTGCCAGCAGGCTAGACAGTGTGAACACTGAAGCTTTCTTT CASRLDSVNTEAFF
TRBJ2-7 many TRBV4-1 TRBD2 TGCGCCAGCAGCCAAGATCGGTGGAGCGGGGCCTCCTACGAGCAGTACTTC CASSQDRWSGASYEQYF
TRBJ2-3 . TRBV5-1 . TGCGCCAGCAGCTTGGGACTACTCACAGATACGCAGTATTTT CASSLGLLTDTQYF
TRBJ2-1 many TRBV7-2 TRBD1 TGTGCCAGCAGCCCTCGCGACAGGGATCAGTTCTTC CASSPRDRDQFF
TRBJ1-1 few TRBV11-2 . TGTGCCAGCAGCTTTACCTTGAACACTGAAGCTTTCTTT CASSFTLNTEAFF
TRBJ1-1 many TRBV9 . TGTGCCAGCAGCGTGGGCAGGGAGACCACTGAAGCTTTCTTT CASSVGRETTEAFF
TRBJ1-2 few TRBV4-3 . TGCGCCAGCAGCCAAGATGTCATGGGAACCTATGGCTACACCTTC CASSQDVMGTYGYTF
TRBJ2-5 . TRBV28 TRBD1 TGTGCCAGCAGGCTTCCCGGGCTCACAGGGGGGGAGACCCAGTACTTC CASRLPGLTGGETQYF
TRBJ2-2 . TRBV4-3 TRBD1 TGCGCCAGCAGCCAAGATCGGACAGGGGGCGCAGGTACCGGGGAGCTGTTTTTT CASSQDRTGGAGTGELFF
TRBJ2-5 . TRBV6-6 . TGTGCCAGCAGGGAGGGGGGCAGCGAGACCCAGTACTTC CASREGGSETQYF
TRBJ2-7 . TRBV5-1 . TGCGCCAGCAGCTTGGTGGGAAGCTCCTACGAGCAGTACTTC CASSLVGSSYEQYF